This TCR beta chain was identified in a study of regulatory T cells in long-lasting Graves disease. About the study: Graves' disease counted as persistent after over 5 years of antithyroid drugs with positive TSH receptor antibodies. General observations from the study: It was in persistent disease that TRBV28, TRBJ1-2 and TRBJ2-5 were favored.

In building TCR beta libraries, iRepertoire HTBI primers were used together with Arm-PCR of CDR3 regions. TCRdb ran MiXCR on the multiplex PCR reads and lists one entry per CDR3 protein. The sample holds about 460,000 distinct CDR3 sequences; 20% to 25% are singletons and the top ten take approximately 14%. As for time point: persistent/refractory GD, antithyroid drugs over 5 years with positive TRAb. Extracted PBMC RNA gave rise to the TCR library. American Thyroid Association guidelines defined Graves' disease diagnosis. Germline CDR1 and CDR2: MNHEY and SMNVEV (reference sequence). CDR3 length equals 17 residues. Trimming removed 1 base from V and 0 bases from J, with 13 bases in between. A note on this clonotype: Its specificity is unknown.

Sequences were derived from peripheral blood mononuclear cells (PBMCs), sampled when the disease was refractory, from a patient treated with antithyroid drugs. This TCR was recovered from a female donor with Graves disease. This chain connects TRBV27 to TRBJ2-1, with D maybe TRBD2 (5 bases). Here the CDR3 reads CASSLYPATSSYNEQFF. CDR3 in DNA: TGTGCCAGCAGTTTATACCCAGCAACTAGCTCCTACAATGAGCAGTTCTTC.